This TCR beta chain was profiled in a study of shared clonotypes between healthy human individuals. Study-wide findings and caveats: Naive CD4 clonotype sharing across four donors was 4% to 5%.

Worth noting for this clone: Its antigen is still unknown.

Trimming took off 3 bases at V and 1 base at J, with 9 bases between the two ends. CDR3 length: 15 residues. CDR1 is SEHNR, CDR2 FQNEAQ, per germline (reference sequence). Once extracted for a subset, genomic DNA was divided evenly among several immunoSEQ plates. Sequenced by immunoSEQ multiplex PCR; TCRdb stores in-frame clones only, minus some. The table includes about 1 million clones, roughly 70% detected once. This sequence was found in a man between 18 and 35 years old in good health. Source material: memory CD4+ T cells sorted from blood. The subset is: CD45RA-negative fraction. J is TRBJ2-2 and V is TRBV7-9; D unresolved. CDR3 in amino acids: CASSLWARNTGELFF. The CDR3 region has the DNA TGTGCCAGCAGCTTGTGGGCGAGGAACACCGGGGAGCTGTTTTTT.